This T cell receptor (beta chain) emerged from a study of blood T cell repertoires in COVID-19. As handled by the study authors: By means of reference gene primer amplification, nucleated cell counts were estimated. TCRdb's table, derived via immunoSEQ multiplex PCR, lists solely in-frame clones and lacks some. D and trimming come from the DNA, and the V and J calls and clone size come from that table. The sample records roughly 300,000 clones, under 90% being singletons. Germline CDR1 LNHDA, CDR2 SQIVND (reference sequence). The CDR3 spans 10 residues. The origin of this receptor is a woman aged 18-35 years who had recovered from COVID-19. Sample: PBMCs or T cells enriched from blood (not recorded which). The chain couples TRBV19 to TRBJ1-1; 10 positions match TRBD1. The DNA for the CDR3 is TGTGGGACAGGGGGCACTGAAGCTTTCTTT. Translation gives CGTGGTEAFF.